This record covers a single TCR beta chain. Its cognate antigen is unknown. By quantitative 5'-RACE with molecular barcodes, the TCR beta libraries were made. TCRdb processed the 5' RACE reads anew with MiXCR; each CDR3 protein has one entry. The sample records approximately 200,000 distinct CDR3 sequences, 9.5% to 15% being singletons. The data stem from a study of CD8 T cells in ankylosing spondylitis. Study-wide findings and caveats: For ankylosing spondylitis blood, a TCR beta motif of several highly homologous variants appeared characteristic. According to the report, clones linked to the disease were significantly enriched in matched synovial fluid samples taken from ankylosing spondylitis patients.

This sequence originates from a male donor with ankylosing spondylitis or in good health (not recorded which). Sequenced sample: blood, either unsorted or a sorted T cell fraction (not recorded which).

The DNA of the CDR3 is TGTGCCAGCAGTGAATGGGGCGCGAGCTCCTACAATGAGCAGTTCTTC. It encodes CASSEWGASSYNEQFF. The chain employs TRBV6-1 and TRBJ2-1; a weak D match, TRBD1 (5 bases). The V gene lost 2 bases and the J gene lost 0 bases, with 11 bases spanning the gap. CDR3 size: 16 residues. The germline V gene encodes CDR1 MNHNS and CDR2 SASEGT.